This T cell receptor beta chain was profiled in a study of blood T cells in healthy people across ages. Study information: Through template switching, about one barcoded beta molecule was captured per two T cells, as measured in model experiments.

Study-level findings and limits: Diversity figures based on one million T cells were deemed too low.

The authors ran a second PCR of about 6 to 11 cycles using a sample-barcoded 5' primer and a J-beta primer mix. Each of the cDNA molecules was tagged by a template-switch adaptor with 12 random nucleotides. TCRdb re-derived calls from the 5' RACE reads in MiXCR, one entry per CDR3 protein. The sample comprises 1,300,000 or so distinct CDR3 sequences, around 59% of which are singletons, and over 5% rests with the top ten. V dropped 3 bases and J dropped 7 bases, with 18 bases sitting between them. The CDR3 loop spans 14 amino acids. Germline CDR1 and CDR2: DFQATT and SNEGSKA (reference sequence). This clonotype was counted between two and nine times. The antigen is not known.

Sequences were obtained from blood. J is TRBJ2-5 and V is TRBV20-1, with D perhaps TRBD1 (6 bases). The TCR originated in a man between 18 and 29 years old in good health. CDR3 in DNA: TGCAGTGCTAGTAGGGGGACATCGGTGCCGACCCAGTACTTC. Translated, it gives CSASRGTSVPTQYF.